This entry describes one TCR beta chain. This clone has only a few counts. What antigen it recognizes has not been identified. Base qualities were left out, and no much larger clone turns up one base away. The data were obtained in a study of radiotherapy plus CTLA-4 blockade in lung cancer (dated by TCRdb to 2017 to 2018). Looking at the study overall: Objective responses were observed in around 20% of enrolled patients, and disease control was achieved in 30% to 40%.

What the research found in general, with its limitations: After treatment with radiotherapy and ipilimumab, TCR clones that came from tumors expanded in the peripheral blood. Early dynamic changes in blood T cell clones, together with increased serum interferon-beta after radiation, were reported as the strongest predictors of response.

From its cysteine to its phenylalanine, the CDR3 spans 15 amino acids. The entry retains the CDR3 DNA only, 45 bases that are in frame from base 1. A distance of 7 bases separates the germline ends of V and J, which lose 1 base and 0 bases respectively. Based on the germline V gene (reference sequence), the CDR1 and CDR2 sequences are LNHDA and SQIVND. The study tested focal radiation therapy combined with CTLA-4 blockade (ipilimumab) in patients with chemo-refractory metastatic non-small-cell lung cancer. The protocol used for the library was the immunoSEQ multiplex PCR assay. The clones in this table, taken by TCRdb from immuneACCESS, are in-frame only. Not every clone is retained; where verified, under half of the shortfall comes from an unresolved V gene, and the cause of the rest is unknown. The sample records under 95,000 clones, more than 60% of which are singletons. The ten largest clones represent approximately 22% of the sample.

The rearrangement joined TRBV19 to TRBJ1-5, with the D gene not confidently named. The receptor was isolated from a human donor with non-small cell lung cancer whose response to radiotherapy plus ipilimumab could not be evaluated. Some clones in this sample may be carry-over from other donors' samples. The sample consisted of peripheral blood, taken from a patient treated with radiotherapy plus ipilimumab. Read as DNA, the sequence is TGTGCCAGTAGTATAGGAGGCAGTAGCAATCAGCCCCAGCATTTT. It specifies CASSIGGSSNQPQHF.